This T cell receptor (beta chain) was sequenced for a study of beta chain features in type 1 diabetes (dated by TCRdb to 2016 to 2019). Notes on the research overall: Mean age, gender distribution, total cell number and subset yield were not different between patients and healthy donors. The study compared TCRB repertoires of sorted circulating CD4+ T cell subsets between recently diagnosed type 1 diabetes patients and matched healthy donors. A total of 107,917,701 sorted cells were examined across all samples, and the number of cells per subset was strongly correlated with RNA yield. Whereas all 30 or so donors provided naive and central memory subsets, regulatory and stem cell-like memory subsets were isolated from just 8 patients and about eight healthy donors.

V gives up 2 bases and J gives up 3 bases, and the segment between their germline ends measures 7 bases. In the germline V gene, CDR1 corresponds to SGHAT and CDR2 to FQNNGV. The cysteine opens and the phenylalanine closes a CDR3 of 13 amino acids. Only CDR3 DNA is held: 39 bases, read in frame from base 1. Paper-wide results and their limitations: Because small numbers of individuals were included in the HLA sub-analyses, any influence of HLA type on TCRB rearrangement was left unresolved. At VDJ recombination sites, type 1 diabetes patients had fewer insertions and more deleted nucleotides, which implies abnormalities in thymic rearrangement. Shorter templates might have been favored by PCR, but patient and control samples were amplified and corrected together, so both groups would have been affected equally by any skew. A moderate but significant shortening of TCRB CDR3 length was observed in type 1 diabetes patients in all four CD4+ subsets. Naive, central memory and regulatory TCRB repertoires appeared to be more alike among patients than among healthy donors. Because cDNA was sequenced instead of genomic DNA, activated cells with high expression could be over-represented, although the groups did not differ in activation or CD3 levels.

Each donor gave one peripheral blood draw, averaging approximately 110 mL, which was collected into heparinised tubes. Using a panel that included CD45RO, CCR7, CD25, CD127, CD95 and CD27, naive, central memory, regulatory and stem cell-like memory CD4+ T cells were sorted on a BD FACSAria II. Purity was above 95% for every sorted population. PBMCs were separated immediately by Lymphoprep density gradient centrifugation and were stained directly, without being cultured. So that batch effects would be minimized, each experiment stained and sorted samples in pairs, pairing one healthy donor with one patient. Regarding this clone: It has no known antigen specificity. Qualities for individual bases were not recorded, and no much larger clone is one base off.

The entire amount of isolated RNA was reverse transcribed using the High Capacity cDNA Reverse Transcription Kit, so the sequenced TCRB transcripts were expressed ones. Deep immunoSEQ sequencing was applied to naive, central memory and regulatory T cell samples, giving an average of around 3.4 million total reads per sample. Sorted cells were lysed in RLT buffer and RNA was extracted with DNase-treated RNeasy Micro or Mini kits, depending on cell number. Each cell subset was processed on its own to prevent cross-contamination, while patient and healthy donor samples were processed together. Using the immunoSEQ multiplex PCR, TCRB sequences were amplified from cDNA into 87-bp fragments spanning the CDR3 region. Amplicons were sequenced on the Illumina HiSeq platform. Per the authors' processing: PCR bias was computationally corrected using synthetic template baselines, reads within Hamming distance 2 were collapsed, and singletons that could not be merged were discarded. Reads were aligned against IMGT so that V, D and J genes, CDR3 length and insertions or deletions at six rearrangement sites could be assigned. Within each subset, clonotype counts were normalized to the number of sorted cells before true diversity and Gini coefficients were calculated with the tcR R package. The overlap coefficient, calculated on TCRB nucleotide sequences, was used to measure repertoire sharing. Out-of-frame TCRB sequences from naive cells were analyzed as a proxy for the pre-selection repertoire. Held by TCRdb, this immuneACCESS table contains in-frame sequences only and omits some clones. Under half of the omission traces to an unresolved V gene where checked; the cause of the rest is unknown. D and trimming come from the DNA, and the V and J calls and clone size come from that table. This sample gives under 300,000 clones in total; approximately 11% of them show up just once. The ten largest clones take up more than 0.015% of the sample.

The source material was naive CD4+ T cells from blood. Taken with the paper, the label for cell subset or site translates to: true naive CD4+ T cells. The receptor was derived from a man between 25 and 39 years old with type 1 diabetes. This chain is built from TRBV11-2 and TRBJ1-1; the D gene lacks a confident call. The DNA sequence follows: TGTGCCAGCAGCTTACGGCGGGACACTGAAGCTTTCTTT. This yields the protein CASSLRRDTEAFF.